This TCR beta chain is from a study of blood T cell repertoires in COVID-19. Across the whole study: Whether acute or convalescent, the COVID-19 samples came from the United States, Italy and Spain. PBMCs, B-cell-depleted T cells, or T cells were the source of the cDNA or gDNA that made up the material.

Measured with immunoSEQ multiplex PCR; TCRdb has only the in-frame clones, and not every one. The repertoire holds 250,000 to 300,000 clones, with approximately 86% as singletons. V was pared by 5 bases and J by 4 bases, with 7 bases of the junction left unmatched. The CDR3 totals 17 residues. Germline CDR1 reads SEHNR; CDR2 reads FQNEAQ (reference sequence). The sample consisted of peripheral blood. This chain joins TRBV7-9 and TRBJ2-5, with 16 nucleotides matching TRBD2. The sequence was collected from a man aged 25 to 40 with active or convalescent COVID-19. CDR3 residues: CASSRGTSGGAVETQYF. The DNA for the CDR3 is TGTGCCAGCAGCCGAGGGACTAGCGGGGGGGCCGTAGAGACCCAGTACTTC.